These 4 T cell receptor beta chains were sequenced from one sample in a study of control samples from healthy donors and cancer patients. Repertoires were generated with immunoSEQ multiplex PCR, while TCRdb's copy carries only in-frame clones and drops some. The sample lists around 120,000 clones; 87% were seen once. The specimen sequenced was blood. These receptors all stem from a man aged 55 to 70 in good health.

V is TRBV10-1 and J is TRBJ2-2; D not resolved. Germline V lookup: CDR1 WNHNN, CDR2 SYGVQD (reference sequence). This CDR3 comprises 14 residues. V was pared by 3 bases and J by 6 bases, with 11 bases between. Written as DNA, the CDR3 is TGCGCCAGCAGTGACCAAGGGAAGGCCGGGGAGCTGTTTTTT. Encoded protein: CASSDQGKAGELFF.

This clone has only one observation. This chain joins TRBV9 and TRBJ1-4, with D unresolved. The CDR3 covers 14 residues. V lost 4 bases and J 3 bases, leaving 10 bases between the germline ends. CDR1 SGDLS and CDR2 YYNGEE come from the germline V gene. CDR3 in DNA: TGTGCCAGCAGCCCTCCCGAGGCTAATGAAAAACTGTTTTTT. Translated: CASSPPEANEKLFF. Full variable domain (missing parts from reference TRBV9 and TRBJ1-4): DSGVTQTPKHLITATGQRVTLRCSPRSGDLSVYWYQQSLDQGLQFLIQYYNGEERAKGNILERFSAQQFPDLHSELNLSSLELGDSALYFCASSPPEANEKLFFGSGTQLSVL.

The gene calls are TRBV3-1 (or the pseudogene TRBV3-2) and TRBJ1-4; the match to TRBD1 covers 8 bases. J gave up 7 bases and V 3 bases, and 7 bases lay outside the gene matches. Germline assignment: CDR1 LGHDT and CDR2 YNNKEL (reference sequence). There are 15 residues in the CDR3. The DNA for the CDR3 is TGTGCCAGCAGCCATGGGACAGGAGGAACTGAAAAACTGTTTTTT. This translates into CASSHGTGGTEKLFF.

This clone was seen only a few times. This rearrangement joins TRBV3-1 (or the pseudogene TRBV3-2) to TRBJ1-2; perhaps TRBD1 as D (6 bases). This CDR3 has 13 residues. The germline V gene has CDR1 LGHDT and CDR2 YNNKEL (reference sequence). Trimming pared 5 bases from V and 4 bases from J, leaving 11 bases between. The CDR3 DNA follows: TGTGCCAGCAGCGAAAGGACAGTCTATGGCTACACCTTC. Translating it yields CASSERTVYGYTF.